These 29 T cell receptor beta chains were all obtained from the same sample, sequenced in a study of blood T cell repertoires in COVID-19 (dated by TCRdb to 2020 to 2021). Library method: the immunoSEQ multiplex PCR assay. TCRdb took over this immuneACCESS table, retaining in-frame rearrangements with V and J assigned. Such tables are incomplete; in checked studies, under half of the missing clones stem from an unresolved V gene, and the remainder is unexplained. Here the sample has 200,000 to 300,000 clones; 84% occur a single time. Of the sample, 8% to 9.5% falls within the top ten clones. The sequencing input was peripheral blood. The source of these receptors is a human donor in a cohort sampled during active COVID-19.

The rearrangement joins TRBV5-1 to TRBJ2-7; TRBD2 aligns across 7 bases. V lost 4 bases and J lost 4; bases outside the gene matches: 38. The CDR3 sequence is 24 residues long. In germline, CDR1 is SGHRS, CDR2 YFSETQ. The CDR3 region is CASSGMGASNSGRPGGGSKYEQYF. The CDR3 nucleotides read TGCGCCAGCAGCGGAATGGGTGCCAGCAATAGTGGGCGACCTGGCGGGGGTTCGAAATACGAGCAGTACTTC.

V and J are TRBV19 and TRBJ1-6, with 11 bases identical to TRBD1. From germline, CDR1 is LNHDA and CDR2 SQIVND (reference sequence). The V and J ends lost 3 bases and 7 bases, in that order; junction bases with no gene match: 8. This CDR3 spans 17 amino acids. As DNA, the CDR3 is TGTGCCAGTAGTATTATGGGACAGGGGGATACAAATTCACCCCTCCACTTT. This translates into CASSIMGQGDTNSPLHF.

This chain uses TRBV27 with TRBJ2-7, with TRBD1 identical over 9 bases. Germline CDR1 MNHEY, CDR2 SMNVEV (reference sequence). The CDR3 consists of 15 residues. Trimming took 3 bases from V and 5 from J; bases not matched to a gene: 8. The CDR3 DNA reads as TGTGCCAGCAGTTTTGGGGGACAGGGACGACACGAGCAGTACTTC. Protein sequence: CASSFGGQGRHEQYF.

DNA for the CDR3: TGTGCCAGCAGTGAATCCCACCTTCGGGGCTACACCTTC. It is translated as CASSESHLRGYTF. The chain recombines TRBV2 with TRBJ1-2, with D unclear. V dropped 2 bases and J dropped 8 bases, with 12 bases sitting between them. The germline V gene has CDR1 SNHLY and CDR2 FYNNEI. This CDR3 has 13 amino acids. Full variable domain (missing parts from reference TRBV2 and TRBJ1-2): EPEVTQTPSHQVTQMGQEVILRCVPISNHLYFYWYRQILGQKVEFLVSFYNNEISEKSEIFDDQFSVERPDGSNFTLKIRSTKLEDSAMYFCASSESHLRGYTFGSGTRLTVV.

This clone was counted only a few times. The same CDR3 can be traced to other DNA sequences in this sample. The chain couples TRBV25-1 to TRBJ1-3; no definite D call. This CDR3 has 14 amino acids. In germline, CDR1 is MGHDK, CDR2 SYGVNS. V was clipped by 2 bases and J by 2 bases, with 7 bases between them. CDR3 residues: CASSEERTGNTIYF. CDR3 in DNA: TGTGCCAGCAGTGAAGAGAGGACTGGAAACACCATATATTTT.

The J gene is TRBJ1-1, the V gene TRBV12-3 or TRBV12-4; D unclear. There are 13 residues in the CDR3. The V end was cut by 8 bases, the J end by 1 base, with 11 bases between. The CDR3, as DNA: TGTGCCAGCGCCACTGGGCAGAACACTGAAGCTTTCTTT. Translated: CASATGQNTEAFF.

This chain uses TRBV5-1 with TRBJ2-5; 7 nucleotides match TRBD2. CDR3 length: 15 residues. J lost 5 bases, V lost 4 bases, and 11 bases had no gene match. Germline CDR1 and CDR2: SGHRS and YFSETQ. The CDR3 here is CASSGGLDISETQYF. The CDR3 bases are TGCGCCAGCAGCGGAGGACTAGATATATCGGAGACCCAGTACTTC.

The chain links TRBV28 to TRBJ1-6, with a tentative D call TRBD1 (5 bases). Germline V gene data show CDR1 as MDHEN and CDR2 as SYDVKM. This CDR3 contains 15 residues. The germline V and J ends were trimmed by 6 bases and 10 bases, with 19 bases remaining between them. The CDR3, as DNA: TGTGCCAGCAGACCTCCGGTCAGGGTGAGCTCACCCCTCCACTTT. Translating gives CASRPPVRVSSPLHF.

The chain uses TRBV5-5 and TRBJ2-7; 9 bases fit TRBD1. The V and J ends lost 5 bases and 3 bases, in that order; junction bases with no gene match: 6. There are 14 residues in the CDR3. CDR1 is SGHKS and CDR2 is YYEKEE in the germline V gene (reference sequence). This CDR3 is CASRQGTGNYEQYF. In DNA, the CDR3 is TGTGCCAGCAGGCAGGGGACAGGGAACTACGAGCAGTACTTC.

This chain connects TRBV6-2 or TRBV6-3 to TRBJ1-2; D not certain. In germline, CDR1 is MNHEY, CDR2 SVGEGT. The CDR3 is made up of 14 amino acids. The V and J ends lost 2 bases and 4 bases respectively, with 11 bases between them. The CDR3 DNA reads TGTGCCAGCAGTTACGCCCAGGTTGGCTATGGCTACACCTTC. It yields the protein CASSYAQVGYGYTF.

The J gene is TRBJ1-1, the V gene TRBV18; 10 bases are shared with TRBD1. The CDR3 sequence is 20 residues long. Germline V gene sequence: CDR1 KGHSH, CDR2 LQKENI. V was pared by 3 bases and J by 1 base, with 17 bases of the junction left unmatched. For the CDR3, the DNA is TGTGCCAGCTCACCCTCCGGGACAGGGGAAGTACTGGCTCGGAACACTGAAGCTTTCTTT. Its protein is CASSPSGTGEVLARNTEAFF.

The V call is TRBV9, the J call TRBJ2-5, with 10 bases matching TRBD2. V shed 0 bases, J shed 5 bases, and the junction held 4 bases outside the gene matches. This CDR3 region has 15 residues. From germline, CDR1 is SGDLS and CDR2 YYNGEE. The CDR3 protein is CASSVASGGRETQYF. As DNA, the CDR3 is TGTGCCAGCAGCGTAGCTAGCGGGGGAAGGGAGACCCAGTACTTC.

The gene calls are TRBV6-6 and TRBJ1-1, with D unclear. This CDR3 contains 13 residues. Trimming cost V 4 bases and J 4 bases, with 10 bases left between them. Per the germline V gene, CDR1 is MNHNY and CDR2 is SVGAGI (reference sequence). The DNA of the CDR3 is TGTGCCAGCAGTTTCGCCGGCGGCACTGAAGCTTTCTTT. It yields the protein CASSFAGGTEAFF.

This clone has a handful of counts. The chain has TRBV21-1 and TRBJ2-5; TRBD1 reflects the table's D call only, with no check against the DNA. TRBV21-1 represents a pseudogene. The CDR3 is 15 amino acids. The CDR3 DNA reads as TGTGCCAGCAGCAAATGGTGGCAGGGGAGTGGGACCCAGTACTTC. Protein sequence: CASSKWWQGSGTQYF.

The J gene is TRBJ2-1, the V gene TRBV6-4, with D possibly being TRBD1 (5 bases). Germline-derived CDR1 and CDR2 are MRHNA and SNTAGT. With 0 bases removed from V and 12 bases from J, the gap between germline ends came to 9 bases. The CDR3 is made up of 12 amino acids. The CDR3 coding sequence is TGTGCCAGCAGTGACTCCGCAGGGTGGCAGTTCTTC. Translating gives CASSDSAGWQFF.

The chain links TRBV2 to TRBJ1-2, with 7 nucleotides matching TRBD1. Germline V gives CDR1 SNHLY, CDR2 FYNNEI. This CDR3 is 14 amino acids long. Losses at the gene ends were 3 bases for V and 3 bases for J; bases not matched to a gene: 4. Here the CDR3 reads CASSERTGDYGYTF. Written as DNA, the CDR3 is TGTGCCAGCAGTGAGAGGACAGGAGACTATGGCTACACCTTC.

V gene TRBV3-1 (or the pseudogene TRBV3-2) combines with J gene TRBJ1-6, with D perhaps matching TRBD1 (5 bases). This CDR3 has 18 amino acids. Germline V gene sequence: CDR1 LGHDT, CDR2 YNNKEL (reference sequence). Trimming removed 4 bases from V and 4 bases from J, with 20 bases in between. The CDR3 loop is CASSRRRGGSQYNSPLHF. DNA of the CDR3: TGTGCCAGCAGCCGGCGCCGCGGGGGATCCCAATATAATTCACCCCTCCACTTT.

The V call is TRBV10-3, the J call TRBJ1-5, with D possibly TRBD1 on 6 matching bases. V lost 3 bases and J lost 6, with 12 bases in between. This CDR3 region has 14 residues. The V gene's germline CDR1 is ENHRY and CDR2 SYGVKD. The CDR3 nucleotides are TGTGCCATCAGTGATCGACAGGCTACTCAGCCCCAGCATTTT. Translating gives CAISDRQATQPQHF.

The chain has TRBV19 and TRBJ2-3; 10 nucleotides align to TRBD1. Germline V gene sequence: CDR1 LNHDA, CDR2 SQIVND (reference sequence). V trimming: 4 bases; J trimming: 3 bases; junction bases outside the gene matches: 1. There are 14 residues in the CDR3. The CDR3 protein is CASSKGQGTDTQYF. The CDR3 nucleotides are TGTGCCAGTAGTAAGGGACAGGGGACAGATACGCAGTATTTT.

This chain joins TRBV9 and TRBJ1-6; D is perhaps TRBD1 (6 bases). The CDR3 runs to 14 residues. Trimming cost V 2 bases and J 5 bases, with 8 bases left between them. Germline-derived CDR1 and CDR2 are SGDLS and YYNGEE. The CDR3 region has the DNA TGTGCCAGCAGCGTGGACAGAGATAATTCACCCCTCCACTTT. It specifies CASSVDRDNSPLHF.

Here the CDR3 reads CASRSRQGGYTGELFF. The CDR3 nucleotides read TGTGCCAGCAGGTCGCGACAGGGGGGATATACCGGGGAGCTGTTTTTT. The chain carries TRBV5-4 and TRBJ2-2; 9 bases are shared with TRBD1. This CDR3 comprises 16 residues. Trimming took 5 bases from V and 5 from J; bases not matched to a gene: 10. Germline values: CDR1 SGHNT, CDR2 YYREEE (reference sequence).

This clone has more than one count but fewer than ten. This chain joins TRBV4-2 and TRBJ1-1; D is perhaps TRBD1 (5 bases). The germline CDR1 and CDR2 sequences are LGHNA and YNFKEQ. The CDR3 is 18 residues long. V was cut by 1 base and J by 1 base, with 19 bases left in between. The CDR3 loop is CASSQGTFTRGGNTEAFF. In DNA, the CDR3 is TGTGCCAGCAGCCAAGGGACATTCACTAGGGGAGGGAACACTGAAGCTTTCTTT.

The J gene is TRBJ1-2, the V gene TRBV5-1; TRBD1 is a possible D gene (6 bases). Trimming removed 0 bases at V and 2 bases at J, with 11 bases between. The CDR3 consists of 15 residues. CDR1 is SGHRS, CDR2 YFSETQ, per germline. The CDR3 DNA reads TGCGCCAGCAGCTTGGAAGGGGGAGAAAACTATGGCTACACCTTC. It translates to CASSLEGGENYGYTF.

The CDR3, as DNA: TGTGCCAGCAGCTTGAGGGACAGGCCCAGGGGGAACACTGAAGCTTTCTTT. Residues: CASSLRDRPRGNTEAFF. The chain combines TRBV5-4 with TRBJ1-1; 8 bases match TRBD1. The germline V gene encodes CDR1 SGHNT and CDR2 YYREEE (reference sequence). The CDR3 is made up of 17 amino acids. V trimming: 1 base; J trimming: 1 base; junction bases outside the gene matches: 9.

The rearrangement links TRBV6-5 to TRBJ2-1; no clear D gene. Trimming shortened V by 4 bases and J by 4 bases, and 14 bases separated the two germline ends. The CDR3 spans 15 residues. Germline V gene lookup returns CDR1 MNHEY and CDR2 SVGAGI. The CDR3 coding sequence is TGTGCCAGCAGTTTCGGCTCCCCGGAGTACAATGAGCAGTTCTTC. It specifies CASSFGSPEYNEQFF.

The genes are TRBV5-1 and TRBJ2-5; TRBD1 aligns across 8 bases. The germline gives CDR1 SGHRS, CDR2 YFSETQ. CDR3 length equals 13 residues. With 4 bases clipped from V and 7 bases from J, the junction kept 6 bases outside the gene matches. The CDR3 bases are TGCGCCAGCAGCGTCACAGGGGGTGCGACCCAGTACTTC. It encodes CASSVTGGATQYF.

The chain combines TRBV2 with TRBJ1-2; D is perhaps TRBD1 (5 bases). Trimming took off 4 bases at V and 2 bases at J, with 8 bases between the two ends. This CDR3 contains 13 residues. CDR1 is SNHLY and CDR2 is FYNNEI in the germline V gene. The CDR3 sequence: CASSGGENYGYTF. The DNA for the CDR3 is TGTGCCAGCAGTGGGGGCGAGAACTATGGCTACACCTTC.

This sequence joins TRBV7-9 and TRBJ1-2; no clear D. V was pared by 5 bases and J by 3 bases, with 16 bases between. CDR1 is SEHNR, CDR2 FQNEAQ, per germline (reference sequence). The CDR3 has 15 amino acids. CDR3: CASSSAVGLYYGYTF. In DNA form, the CDR3 reads TGTGCCAGCAGCAGCGCGGTTGGCCTATACTATGGCTACACCTTC.

The V and J genes are TRBV27 and TRBJ1-2; D may be TRBD1 (5 bases). The CDR3 is 13 amino acids. Trimming pared 2 bases from V and 8 bases from J, leaving 12 bases between. In germline, CDR1 is MNHEY, CDR2 SMNVEV (reference sequence). The CDR3 nucleotides read TGTGCCAGCAGTTTAGGGGGGTACTCCGGCTACACCTTC. Its protein product is CASSLGGYSGYTF.